These 2 T cell receptor beta chains were all obtained from the same sample, sequenced in a study of blood T cell repertoires in COVID-19. Clones were read by immunoSEQ multiplex PCR, and TCRdb kept only the in-frame ones, dropping some. In the table there are under 75,000 clones, about 73% of which are singletons. Sequences were obtained from peripheral blood. These receptor sequences come from a man aged 55 to 70 with acute or convalescent COVID-19.

J is TRBJ2-5 and V is TRBV2, with 12 bases that match TRBD1. V lost 6 bases, J lost 4 bases, and 9 bases stayed unmatched. The V gene's germline CDR1 is SNHLY and CDR2 FYNNEI. The CDR3 totals 16 residues. The CDR3 DNA follows: TGTGCCAGCAGCGGCTACGGGACAGGGGGCCGAGAGACCCAGTACTTC. This translates into CASSGYGTGGRETQYF. Full variable domain (remainder filled in from reference TRBV2 and TRBJ2-5): EPEVTQTPSHQVTQMGQEVILRCVPISNHLYFYWYRQILGQKVEFLVSFYNNEISEKSEIFDDQFSVERPDGSNFTLKIRSTKLEDSAMYFCASSGYGTGGRETQYFGPGTRLLVL.

The chain links TRBV9 to TRBJ2-1; 9 nucleotides line up with TRBD2. Germline V gives CDR1 SGDLS, CDR2 YYNGEE. V was pared by 4 bases and J by 11 bases, with 7 bases of the junction left unmatched. This CDR3 comprises 13 residues. The CDR3 sequence is CASSNRLAGKQFF. Here the CDR3 DNA reads TGTGCCAGCAGCAACCGTCTAGCGGGGAAGCAGTTCTTC.